The sample holds a few counts of the clone carrying this TCR beta chain. This entry is derived from a study of Graves' ophthalmopathy and Graves' hyperthyroidism. Researchers took RNA transcripts and amplified TCR beta CDR3 regions from them. The workflow started with a first-round RT-PCR run with HTBI primers and then moved on to a second-round multiplex PCR. TCRdb analysed the multiplex PCR reads with MiXCR anew, one entry per CDR3 protein. The data hold around 670,000 distinct CDR3 sequences, with 40% observed a single time. Sequencing used peripheral blood. The origin of this receptor is an adult man with Graves' ophthalmopathy.

DNA of the CDR3: TGCAGCGTTGGTCGACAGGGGGAGCAGTATTTT. Its protein is CSVGRQGEQYF. The rearrangement joins TRBV29-1 to TRBJ2-3; 9 bases align to TRBD1. The CDR3 contains 11 residues. With 4 bases clipped from V and 11 bases from J, the junction kept 4 bases outside the gene matches. CDR1 is SQVTM, CDR2 ANQGSEA, per germline.